A single sample is the source of the 12 T cell receptor beta chains below, sequenced in a study of OX40 agonist ivuxolimab in advanced cancers. Sequenced by immunoSEQ multiplex PCR; TCRdb stores in-frame clones only, minus some. The sample gives 42,000 or so clones, around 84% of which show up once; around 16% is in the top ten. Sequencing was performed on CD4+ or CD8+ T cells sorted from blood, taken in a trial of the OX40 agonist ivuxolimab. The receptors stem from an adult with an advanced solid tumor such as melanoma, head and neck, liver or kidney cancer.

V gene TRBV4-1 combines with J gene TRBJ2-2, with 15 nucleotides matching TRBD2. The CDR3 spans 17 residues. Germline V gene lookup returns CDR1 MGHRA and CDR2 YSYEKL. V shed 2 bases and J 7 bases; nucleotides not matched to a gene: 5. The CDR3 DNA is TGCGCCAGCAGCCAACTTCTGGGACTAGCGGGGGGCGGGGAGCTGTTTTTT. Residues: CASSQLLGLAGGGELFF.

The chain is built from TRBV13 and TRBJ2-7, with 9 bases fitting TRBD1. V was pared by 1 base and J by 5 bases, with 6 bases of the junction left unmatched. Germline CDR1 reads PRHDT; CDR2 reads FYEKMQ (reference sequence). The CDR3 is 15 amino acids. The CDR3 protein is CASSLEGQGHDEQYF. CDR3 DNA sequence: TGTGCCAGCAGCTTAGAGGGACAGGGACACGACGAGCAGTACTTC.

This clone was observed a single time. The V gene is TRBV2, the J gene TRBJ1-5; D ambiguous. CDR1 and CDR2 from the germline V gene are SNHLY and FYNNEI. V was trimmed by 2 bases and J by 6 bases, leaving 8 bases between them. CDR3 size: 13 residues. Here the CDR3 DNA reads TGTGCCAGCAGTGAAACCCTCTTTCAGCCCCAGCATTTT. Its translation is CASSETLFQPQHF. The full variable domain, its missing parts supplied by reference TRBV2 and TRBJ1-5, is EPEVTQTPSHQVTQMGQEVILRCVPISNHLYFYWYRQILGQKVEFLVSFYNNEISEKSEIFDDQFSVERPDGSNFTLKIRSTKLEDSAMYFCASSETLFQPQHFGDGTRLSIL.

The gene calls are TRBV5-4 and TRBJ2-7, with a possible D match to TRBD1 (6 bases). The CDR3 has 15 residues. The V and J ends lost 5 bases and 3 bases respectively, with 18 bases between them. From germline, CDR1 is SGHNT and CDR2 YYREEE (reference sequence). CDR3 sequence (DNA): TGTGCCAGCAGTCCCATGGTAGGGGGTGACTACGAGCAGTACTTC. This codes for CASSPMVGGDYEQYF.

This chain connects TRBV7-2 to TRBJ2-5; 10 nucleotides align to TRBD2. The junction had 7 bases not matched to a gene; V was cut back by 5 bases and J by 4 bases. The CDR3 covers 15 residues. Germline assignment: CDR1 SGHTA and CDR2 FQGNSA. The CDR3 here is CASSPSGGSGETQYF. CDR3 bases: TGTGCCAGCAGCCCTAGCGGGGGCTCAGGAGAGACCCAGTACTTC.

About this clone itself: The same CDR3 is also encoded by other DNA sequences in this sample. Here the CDR3 DNA reads TGTGCCAGCAGCTTAGCGGGGCCCTCCTACGAGCAGTACTTC. Translation: CASSLAGPSYEQYF. V gene TRBV7-9 combines with J gene TRBJ2-7; D might be TRBD1 (5 bases). Trimming pared 0 bases from V and 0 bases from J, leaving 6 bases between. CDR1 is SEHNR and CDR2 is FQNEAQ in the germline V gene (reference sequence). This CDR3 is 14 amino acids long.

This clone has just one count. The rearrangement uses TRBV5-1 and TRBJ2-1; D possibly corresponds to TRBD1 (5 bases). The germline V and J ends were trimmed by 0 bases and 9 bases, with 25 bases remaining between them. This CDR3 is 18 amino acids long. Germline values: CDR1 SGHRS, CDR2 YFSETQ. The CDR3 DNA sequence: TGCGCCAGCAGCTTGGGCCTCGGTACGTGGGAATCTAGGGGTGAGCAGTTCTTC. Translated, it gives CASSLGLGTWESRGEQFF.

This clone is classed as medium-sized. The DNA for the CDR3 is TGTGCCAGTAGTGCCCCACAGGGTACTGGGGCCAACGTCCTGACTTTC. Translation: CASSAPQGTGANVLTF. The rearrangement joins TRBV19 to TRBJ2-6; possibly TRBD1 for D (6 bases). CDR3 length equals 16 residues. Germline CDR1 LNHDA, CDR2 SQIVND (reference sequence). Trimming removed 5 bases at V and 2 bases at J, with 13 bases between. The full variable domain, with the rest looked up from reference TRBV19 and TRBJ2-6, is DGGITQSPKYLFRKEGQNVTLSCEQNLNHDAMYWYRQDPGQGLRLIYYSQIVNDFQKGDIAEGYSVSREKKESFPLTVTSAQKNPTAFYLCASSAPQGTGANVLTFGAGSRLTVL.

V is TRBV4-1 and J is TRBJ2-3; weak D call: TRBD1 (5 bases). Germline CDR1 is MGHRA and CDR2 is YSYEKL. The CDR3 is made up of 17 amino acids. The V and J ends lost 0 bases and 0 bases respectively, with 13 bases between them. CDR3 bases: TGCGCCAGCAGCCAAGATGTAGGGGTTCGGAGCACAGATACGCAGTATTTT. This gives the protein CASSQDVGVRSTDTQYF.

The chain uses TRBV28 and TRBJ1-1, with TRBD1 matching 7 bases. The V gene's germline CDR1 is MDHEN and CDR2 SYDVKM. This CDR3 is built from 14 residues. Losses at the gene ends were 5 bases for V and 8 bases for J; bases not matched to a gene: 11. DNA for the CDR3: TGTGCCAGCAGTCCCCAAGGGGGGACAGAAGAAGCTTTCTTT. Its translation: CASSPQGGTEEAFF.

V gene TRBV10-3 combines with J gene TRBJ2-5; D unclear. The CDR3 length is 14 residues. Per germline, CDR1 ENHRY and CDR2 SYGVKD. V lost 3 bases and J lost 5, with 13 bases in between. CDR3 residues: CAISDGVPNETQYF. DNA of the CDR3: TGTGCCATCAGTGATGGGGTTCCCAATGAGACCCAGTACTTC.

This sequence joins TRBV5-8 and TRBJ2-2; D is ambiguous. This CDR3 region has 16 residues. Germline V gene sequence: CDR1 SGHTS, CDR2 YDEGEE. Trimming shortened V by 2 bases and J by 4 bases, and 15 bases separated the two germline ends. CDR3 DNA: TGTGCCAGCAGCTTTTGGGCAGGAAAGTCCACCGGGGAGCTGTTTTTT. The encoded protein is CASSFWAGKSTGELFF.